One sample yielded the 9 T cell receptor beta chains listed below, sequenced in a study of T cell changes during pregnancy in multiple sclerosis. The repertoire was sequenced with immunoSEQ multiplex PCR; TCRdb's copy has only in-frame clones and lacks some. Among 50,000 to 60,000 clones, more than 80% were seen once, and the ten largest hold 0.45% to 0.65%. Material: CD4+ T cells from peripheral blood mononuclear cells, obtained in the first trimester of pregnancy. These receptors came from a female donor with multiple sclerosis, enrolled in a pregnancy study.

A word on this clone: Other DNA sequences from this sample encode an identical CDR3 as well. The chain couples TRBV7-3 to TRBJ2-2; D is unresolved. The CDR3 consists of 13 residues. Trimming pared 1 base from V and 4 bases from J, leaving 4 bases between. CDR1 and CDR2 from the germline V gene are SGHTA and FQGTGA. CDR3 nucleotides: TGTGCCAGCAGCTTAAGTAGCACCGGGGAGCTGTTTTTT. Its protein is CASSLSSTGELFF.

V gene TRBV20-1 combines with J gene TRBJ1-5, with D perhaps matching TRBD1 (6 bases). CDR1 and CDR2 from the germline V gene are DFQATT and SNEGSKA (reference sequence). V was pared by 7 bases and J by 11 bases, with 15 bases between. CDR3 length equals 11 residues. CDR3 nucleotides: TGCAGTGGGAGCAGGGGCTCTGCCCAGCATTTT. Translated: CSGSRGSAQHF.

This chain joins TRBV15 and TRBJ1-5; D unclear. Per the germline V gene, CDR1 is LNHNV and CDR2 is YYDKDF (reference sequence). CDR3 length: 15 amino acids. The V gene lost 1 base and the J gene lost 0 bases, with 7 bases spanning the gap. CDR3 nucleotides: TGTGCCACCAGCAGAGTCGGGTATAGCAATCAGCCCCAGCATTTT. Protein: CATSRVGYSNQPQHF. The variable domain in full, with the rest retrieved from reference TRBV15 and TRBJ1-5, is DAMVIQNPRYQVTQFGKPVTLSCSQTLNHNVMYWYQQKSSQAPKLLFHYYDKDFNNEADTPDNFQSRRPNTSFCFLDIRSPGLGDTAMYLCATSRVGYSNQPQHFGDGTRLSIL.

This clone was observed a single time. The chain combines TRBV19 with TRBJ1-1, with D unresolved. V lost 6 bases and J 0 bases, leaving 11 bases between the germline ends. The CDR3 length is 14 residues. The germline CDR1 and CDR2 sequences are LNHDA and SQIVND (reference sequence). The CDR3 reads CASRVLSMNTEAFF. For the CDR3, the DNA is TGTGCCAGTAGGGTTTTGAGCATGAACACTGAAGCTTTCTTT.

This chain joins TRBV5-6 and TRBJ2-7; the D gene is possibly TRBD1 (5 bases). The CDR3 is 15 amino acids. Looked up from germline, CDR1 is SGHDT and CDR2 is YYEEEE. Trimming took off 4 bases at V and 1 base at J, with 15 bases between the two ends. The CDR3 DNA sequence: TGTGCCAGCAGCACCAGACCGACAGCATCCTACGAGCAGTACTTC. Protein: CASSTRPTASYEQYF.

The CDR3 sequence: CATTPLPGGGYTF. CDR3 nucleotide sequence: TGTGCCACAACTCCCCTTCCCGGGGGAGGCTACACCTTC. J is TRBJ1-2 and V is TRBV19; a possible D gene is TRBD1 (5 bases). Trimming left V 10 bases short and J 8 bases short, with 20 bases between. The CDR3 extends over 13 amino acids. Germline CDR1 LNHDA, CDR2 SQIVND (reference sequence).

The CDR3 DNA reads as TGTGCCAGCAGCTTTAACAGGGCCCAGGGGGCCCAGTACTTC. This gives the protein CASSFNRAQGAQYF. V and J are TRBV7-2 and TRBJ2-5; 7 bases map to TRBD1. Germline CDR1 is SGHTA and CDR2 is FQGNSA. The CDR3 runs 14 residues. V trimming: 3 bases; J trimming: 9 bases; junction bases outside the gene matches: 10.

A single count supports this clone. J is TRBJ2-1 and V is TRBV5-1; D perhaps matches TRBD2 (6 bases). The CDR3 sequence is 15 residues long. CDR1 and CDR2 from the germline V gene are SGHRS and YFSETQ. V was shortened by 0 bases and J by 3 bases, with 10 bases between the two germline ends. The CDR3 region has the DNA TGCGCCAGCAGCTTGGAGAGTAGCGGCTACAATGAGCAGTTCTTC. As protein: CASSLESSGYNEQFF.

V gene TRBV11-2 combines with J gene TRBJ2-5; 7 bases fit TRBD2. The CDR3 is 15 amino acids. Trimming took 4 bases from V and 4 from J; bases not matched to a gene: 9. CDR1 is SGHAT, CDR2 FQNNGV, per germline. CDR3: CASSSAGGRAETQYF. CDR3 bases: TGTGCCAGCAGCTCCGCGGGCGGGAGAGCAGAGACCCAGTACTTC.